This entry describes one T cell receptor (beta chain). This clonotype turned up a few times. Its antigen is still unknown. Base qualities are not recorded, but no much larger clone differs from it by a single base. The sample is drawn from a study of Graves' ophthalmopathy and Graves' hyperthyroidism (dated by TCRdb to 2017 to 2018). Some background on the complete study: Peripheral blood was collected before any treatment was given, at the time of initial diagnosis. Following sampling, methimazole starting at 30 mg daily was administered to hyperthyroidism patients, and high-dose intravenous methylprednisolone was administered to ophthalmopathy patients. The 100 or so discovery patients were randomly split 7:3 into training and test sets. An independent validation cohort comprised 18 to 20 hyperthyroidism patients and 17 patients who later progressed from hyperthyroidism to ophthalmopathy. In about 6 hyperthyroidism patients, the T-cell repertoire of thyroid tissue was compared with the T-cell repertoire of blood. TCR beta repertoire signatures were used to distinguish Graves' ophthalmopathy from Graves' hyperthyroidism and to predict progression to ophthalmopathy. To explore V-J signatures that separate ophthalmopathy from hyperthyroidism, a discovery set of about a hundred patients was enrolled, consisting of 40 to 45 with ophthalmopathy and about 60 with stable hyperthyroidism. In total, 135 blood samples were TCR-sequenced: 40 to 45 ophthalmopathy, over 70 hyperthyroidism and some 17 hyperthyroidism-to-ophthalmopathy patients.

A patient counted as having stable hyperthyroidism if there was no progression to ophthalmopathy within 18 months of follow-up. Hyperthyroidism patients were newly diagnosed, with disease duration under 2 months, and aged 18 to 65 years. Patients were excluded if they had other autoimmune diseases, uncontrolled infections, pregnancy or lactation. Diagnosis relied on clinical symptoms, serum thyroxine, TRAb, thyroid ultrasound and orbital computed tomography. PBMCs were isolated from roughly 10 ml of fresh peripheral blood by Ficoll-Paque density gradient centrifugation. Total RNA was extracted with Trizol reagent and quality-checked on an Agilent 2100 Bioanalyzer. Findings and caveats that apply to the study as a whole: In validation, the model predicted ophthalmopathy progression with less than 71% sensitivity and roughly 78% specificity; some 13 predicted patients were CT-confirmed with GO in a median of about 6.1 months. Most expanded thyroid clonotypes with a frequency above 0.001 also appeared in blood, which suggests that blood repertoires may reflect the immune response in the thyroid. The 13-signature model separated ophthalmopathy from stable hyperthyroidism with 85% to 90% sensitivity and 81.08% specificity in cross-validation, and 80%/75% in the test set. No statistical method was used to set the sample size in advance, and the investigators knew which group each participant was assigned to.

CDR1 and CDR2 were assigned from the germline V gene as SQVTM and ANQGSEA. V was cut back by 4 bases and J by 0 bases, leaving a gap of 16 bases between them. The CDR3 measures 16 amino acids from cysteine to phenylalanine. The read is trimmed to its CDR3 DNA, 48 bases read in frame from base 1. For repertoire sequencing, the TCR beta CDR3 regions were amplified from RNA transcripts. The first round was an RT-PCR using HTBI primers with the Qiagen OneStep RT-PCR kit, and this first round was followed by a second-round multiplex PCR, then size selection and purification. Sequencing of the libraries was carried out on an Illumina HiSeq2000 in paired-end mode with 100 bp reads. The source study handled its data this way. SOAPnuke was used to process the reads, throwing out any read that had adapters, had uncalled bases, had a mean Phred below 15, or lacked an exact constant-primer or identifier match. High-quality paired reads were merged with COPE v1.2.5. Unique nucleotide sequences were defined as clonotypes and aligned to IMGT TRB V, D and J references using MiTCR v1.1. The analysis was limited to V-J combinations with a frequency above 0.0001, which together covered 99.2% of the repertoires. For each V-J combination, a TCR clonal expansion and chaos score was defined as F50 clonal expansion divided by the chaos observed in the TCRdist matrix. Welch's t-statistics and random forest were used to reduce features to approximately 13 V-J combinations, which were fed into a naive Bayes classifier. The similarity between thyroid and blood repertoires was quantified using the Morisita-Horn index. TCRdb cleaned the public reads at Q25 with fastp, built clones with MiXCR and kept in-frame beta chains. Identical CDR3 proteins give one entry, which carries the most common genes and DNA. It is TCRdb's table, rather than the study itself, that gives the V and J calls and clone size. This sample gives hundreds of thousands of distinct CDR3 sequences in total; 20% to 25% of them show up just once. The ten largest account for about 6.6% of the sample.

Sequencing was carried out using peripheral blood. Rearrangement joined TRBV29-1 to TRBJ1-3; TRBD1 is possibly the D segment (5 matching bases). This clonotype was sampled from a woman under 30 with stable Graves' hyperthyroidism. Some clones in this sample may be carry-over from other donors' samples. Donor details come from another sample of the same person, matched by shared clones. The nucleotide sequence is given as TGCAGCGTTGTAGGGGTGGCAGGGAGCTCTGGAAACACCATATATTTT. The encoded protein is CSVVGVAGSSGNTIYF.